This T cell receptor (beta chain) stems from a study of T-cell memory formation after mild COVID-19. Findings of the study overall: Clones shrinking from day 15 to 85 showed even CD4/CD8 mixes; later expanders tilted CD4+.

This CDR3 is 14 amino acids long. The germline gives CDR1 SNHLY, CDR2 FYNNEI. The V segment lost 6 bases and the J segment 5 bases; nucleotides outside the gene matches: 5. TCRdb reprocessed the 5' RACE reads via MiXCR and lists one record per CDR3 protein. This sample has 380,000 or so distinct CDR3 sequences, with roughly an eighth found just once. This clonotype has ten or more counts. Its specificity is not known. Sequenced material: PBMCs or a T cell subset sorted from them (not recorded which). This TCR was recovered from a man younger than 35 who had mild COVID-19 (a few samples of this study predate the infection). Cell type and time point are not known. The chain has TRBV2 and TRBJ2-5, with 11 bases fitting TRBD2. CDR3 loop: CASSGSGGAETQYF. The DNA of the CDR3 is TGTGCCAGCAGCGGTAGCGGGGGGGCCGAGACCCAGTACTTC.